One TCR beta chain is described in this entry. The sample originates from a study of T cells in Graves' hyperthyroidism and ophthalmopathy. There were TCR beta CDR3 regions amplified from RNA transcripts. When the TCR CDR3 underwent first-round RT-PCR, the HTBI primer set was used. TCRdb passed the multiplex PCR reads through MiXCR, listing each CDR3 protein once. This table holds about 300,000 distinct CDR3 sequences, less than 30% found once. The clonotype originates from a man aged 40-49 years with Graves' hyperthyroidism that later progressed to Graves' ophthalmopathy. The sample comprised blood.

The CDR3 coding sequence is TGTGCCAGCAGCTCGCTAGCGAGACGACTCCAAGAGACCCAGTACTTC. Its protein is CASSSLARRLQETQYF. The chain couples TRBV7-2 to TRBJ2-5; TRBD2 might be the D (6 bases). This CDR3 is 16 amino acids long. Germline assignment: CDR1 SGHTA and CDR2 FQGNSA. Trimming stripped 4 bases from V and 1 base from J, with 16 bases between.